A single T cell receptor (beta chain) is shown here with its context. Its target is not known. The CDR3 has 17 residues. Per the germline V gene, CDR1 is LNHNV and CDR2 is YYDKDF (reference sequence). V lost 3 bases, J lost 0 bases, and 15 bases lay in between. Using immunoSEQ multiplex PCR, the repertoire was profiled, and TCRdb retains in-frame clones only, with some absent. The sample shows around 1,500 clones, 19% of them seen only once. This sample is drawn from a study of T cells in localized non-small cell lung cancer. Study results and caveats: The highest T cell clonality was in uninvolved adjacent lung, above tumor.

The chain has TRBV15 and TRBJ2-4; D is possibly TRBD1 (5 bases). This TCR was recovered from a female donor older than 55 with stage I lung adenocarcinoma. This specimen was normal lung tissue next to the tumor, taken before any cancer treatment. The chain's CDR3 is CATSRPTGTLAKNIQYF. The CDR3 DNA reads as TGTGCCACCAGCAGGCCCACAGGAACTTTAGCCAAAAACATTCAGTACTTC. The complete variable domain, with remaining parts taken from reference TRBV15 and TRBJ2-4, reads DAMVIQNPRYQVTQFGKPVTLSCSQTLNHNVMYWYQQKSSQAPKLLFHYYDKDFNNEADTPDNFQSRRPNTSFCFLDIRSPGLGDTAMYLCATSRPTGTLAKNIQYFGAGTRLSVL.